One and the same sample provided the 21 T cell receptor beta chains below, sequenced in a study of cytomegalovirus exposure and HLA in healthy donors. In the PCR, 60 Vbeta and 13 Jbeta primers were used. Some clones are missing from TCRdb's copy, which holds only in-frame ones; the method was immunoSEQ multiplex PCR. Of 75,000 to 100,000 clones detected, 80% appear once; the ten largest clones hold 5.5% to 8%. The sample comprised PBMCs. Source of these receptors: a man between 25 and 39 years old in good health and CMV-seronegative.

The chain is built from TRBV30 and TRBJ2-7; perhaps TRBD1 as D (5 bases). V lost 2 bases and J lost 12, with 14 bases in between. There are 11 residues in the CDR3. CDR1 GTSNPN and CDR2 SVGIG come from the germline V gene (reference sequence). CDR3 nucleotides: TGTGCCTGGAGTCCGCTGGGGCAGTTGTACTTC. The encoded protein is CAWSPLGQLYF.

The chain combines TRBV28 with TRBJ2-1; possibly TRBD2 for D (5 bases). CDR1 MDHEN and CDR2 SYDVKM come from the germline V gene. V was shortened by 3 bases and J by 12 bases, with 12 bases between the two germline ends. The CDR3 extends over 12 amino acids. The CDR3 DNA follows: TGTGCCAGCAGTTTCAGCCCGGGATTGCAGTTCTTC. The encoded protein is CASSFSPGLQFF.

This chain connects TRBV4-3 to TRBJ1-6; 9 bases map to TRBD1. CDR1 and CDR2 (germline): LGHNA, YSLEER. The V segment lost 4 bases and the J segment 7 bases; nucleotides outside the gene matches: 5. CDR3 size: 15 residues. The CDR3 sequence is CASSPWTGENSPLHF. As DNA, the CDR3 is TGCGCCAGCAGCCCTTGGACAGGGGAAAATTCACCCCTCCACTTT.

The rearrangement uses TRBV27 and TRBJ1-5, with D perhaps matching TRBD1 (6 bases). The germline gives CDR1 MNHEY, CDR2 SMNVEV (reference sequence). This CDR3 region has 15 residues. V lost 6 bases and J lost 0, with 12 bases in between. CDR3 nucleotides: TGTGCCAGCAGAGGGGGGGGTTATAGCAATCAGCCCCAGCATTTT. The encoded protein is CASRGGGYSNQPQHF.

The V and J genes are TRBV30 and TRBJ2-7; the match to TRBD2 covers 11 bases. Germline V gene data show CDR1 as GTSNPN and CDR2 as SVGIG (reference sequence). Unmatched junction bases numbered 9, after V lost 2 bases and J lost 6 bases. The CDR3 is 15 amino acids. CDR3 bases: TGTGCCTGGAGTCACTTAGCGGGAGGGCCGGGCGAGCAGTACTTC. Translated: CAWSHLAGGPGEQYF.

The table lists this clone with a count of one. The chain is built from TRBV19 and TRBJ2-5; possibly TRBD2 for D (6 bases). The CDR3 sequence is 14 residues long. Germline CDR1 reads LNHDA; CDR2 reads SQIVND (reference sequence). With 3 bases removed from V and 4 bases from J, the gap between germline ends came to 12 bases. Here the CDR3 DNA reads TGTGCCAGTAGTATTCCCGGGAGCGGAGAGACCCAGTACTTC. Its translation is CASSIPGSGETQYF. The variable domain in full, with the rest retrieved from reference TRBV19 and TRBJ2-5, is DGGITQSPKYLFRKEGQNVTLSCEQNLNHDAMYWYRQDPGQGLRLIYYSQIVNDFQKGDIAEGYSVSREKKESFPLTVTSAQKNPTAFYLCASSIPGSGETQYFGPGTRLLVL.

The chain couples TRBV29-1 to TRBJ2-7; TRBD1 agrees at 11 bases. The CDR3 consists of 13 residues. Germline V lookup: CDR1 SQVTM, CDR2 ANQGSEA. CDR3 region: CSGGGQGGYEQYF. The CDR3 DNA reads as TGCAGTGGTGGGGGACAGGGGGGTTACGAGCAGTACTTC.

This rearrangement joins TRBV6-6 to TRBJ2-1, with 7 bases fitting TRBD2. The CDR3 contains 15 residues. Germline assignment: CDR1 MNHNY and CDR2 SVGAGI (reference sequence). The V and J ends lost 6 bases and 6 bases, in that order; junction bases with no gene match: 11. The CDR3 protein is CASSLTSEPPNEQFF. The CDR3 DNA sequence: TGTGCCAGCAGCCTAACTAGCGAGCCTCCCAATGAGCAGTTCTTC.

The chain combines TRBV7-6 with TRBJ2-1; D unclear. The CDR3 is 15 residues long. Looked up from germline, CDR1 is SGHVS and CDR2 is FNYEAQ. Trimming removed 3 bases from V and 8 bases from J, with 17 bases in between. The CDR3 loop reads CASSLMVELVDEQFF. CDR3 DNA sequence: TGTGCCAGCAGCTTGATGGTTGAGCTAGTCGATGAGCAGTTCTTC.

This sequence joins TRBV30 and TRBJ1-6, with D unclear. Trimming cost V 0 bases and J 10 bases, with 13 bases left between them. Per the germline V gene, CDR1 is GTSNPN and CDR2 is SVGIG (reference sequence). The CDR3 loop spans 14 amino acids. CDR3 bases: TGTGCCTGGAGTGTGATCTATTCCCGCTCACCCCTCCACTTT. Amino acids: CAWSVIYSRSPLHF. The whole variable domain, filled in from reference TRBV30 and TRBJ1-6, reads SQTIHQWPATLVQPVGSPLSLECTVEGTSNPNLYWYRQAAGRGLQLLFYSVGIGQISSEVPQNLSASRPQDRQFILSSKKLLLSDSGFYLCAWSVIYSRSPLHFGNGTRLTVT.

The chain joins TRBV5-5 to TRBJ2-4; D unresolved. Germline V CDR1 and CDR2: SGHKS, YYEKEE (reference sequence). This CDR3 is 13 amino acids long. Trimming removed 3 bases from V and 9 bases from J, with 13 bases in between. CDR3 residues: CASSSAEVTIQYF. The CDR3 bases are TGTGCCAGCAGCTCCGCCGAGGTGACCATTCAGTACTTC.

The rearrangement uses TRBV6-1 and TRBJ1-5; TRBD1 agrees at 10 bases. With 2 bases clipped from V and 7 bases from J, the junction kept 5 bases outside the gene matches. The CDR3 has 15 residues. CDR1 and CDR2 from the germline V gene are MNHNS and SASEGT. The CDR3 protein is CASSERDRGGQPQHF. The CDR3 DNA reads as TGTGCCAGCAGTGAAAGGGACAGGGGAGGCCAGCCCCAGCATTTT.

This chain connects TRBV4-2 to TRBJ2-3, with TRBD2 matching 9 bases. Unmatched junction bases numbered 6, after V lost 1 base and J lost 1 base. The CDR3 length is 17 residues. The germline V gene encodes CDR1 LGHNA and CDR2 YNFKEQ. The CDR3 protein is CASSQAIAGERTDTQYF. The CDR3 region has the DNA TGTGCCAGCAGCCAAGCCATAGCGGGAGAGCGCACAGATACGCAGTATTTT.

This chain joins TRBV11-2 and TRBJ1-2; no reliable D call. Looked up from germline, CDR1 is SGHAT and CDR2 is FQNNGV. With 5 bases removed from V and 6 bases from J, the gap between germline ends came to 13 bases. The CDR3 extends over 13 amino acids. CDR3 sequence reads: CASSLGSGNGYTF. CDR3 coding DNA: TGTGCCAGCAGCCTAGGATCCGGGAATGGCTACACCTTC.

This clone occurred a few times. The chain combines TRBV6-5 with TRBJ1-2; 8 bases are a match to TRBD1. Unmatched junction bases numbered 14, after V lost 6 bases and J lost 8 bases. Germline V gives CDR1 MNHEY, CDR2 SVGAGI. There are 15 residues in the CDR3. CDR3 nucleotide sequence: TGTGCCAGCAGAGCCGTGGACAGGGTTTTGTCGGGCTACACCTTC. This sequence encodes CASRAVDRVLSGYTF.

The V and J genes are TRBV18 and TRBJ2-3; TRBD2 agrees at 7 bases. Trimming took 6 bases from V and 4 from J; bases not matched to a gene: 16. Per germline, CDR1 KGHSH and CDR2 LQKENI. The CDR3 has 17 amino acids. CDR3 sequence reads: CASSRDGRGEGADTQYF. CDR3 coding DNA: TGTGCCAGCTCCCGTGATGGGAGGGGAGAAGGGGCAGATACGCAGTATTTT.

In its sample, this clone was seen once. This sequence joins TRBV15 and TRBJ1-1, with a weak D call TRBD1 (5 bases). V dropped 3 bases and J dropped 5 bases, with 16 bases sitting between them. The CDR3 sequence is 15 residues long. Germline V CDR1 and CDR2: LNHNV, YYDKDF (reference sequence). For the CDR3, the DNA is TGTGCCACCAGCAGGATCGGAGGGGCATCAACTGAAGCTTTCTTT. Amino acid sequence: CATSRIGGASTEAFF.

This chain joins TRBV9 and TRBJ2-3; weak D call: TRBD2 (6 bases). This CDR3 contains 15 residues. Trimming stripped 2 bases from V and 1 base from J, with 11 bases between. Germline lookup yields CDR1 SGDLS and CDR2 YYNGEE. CDR3 region: CASSVLAVGTDTQYF. The CDR3 region has the DNA TGTGCCAGCAGCGTGTTAGCGGTGGGCACAGATACGCAGTATTTT. The whole variable domain, remainder taken from reference TRBV9 and TRBJ2-3, is DSGVTQTPKHLITATGQRVTLRCSPRSGDLSVYWYQQSLDQGLQFLIQYYNGEERAKGNILERFSAQQFPDLHSELNLSSLELGDSALYFCASSVLAVGTDTQYFGPGTRLTVL.

This chain connects TRBV4-1 to TRBJ2-1, with D tentatively TRBD1 (6 bases). CDR1 is MGHRA and CDR2 is YSYEKL in the germline V gene. V shed 1 base and J shed 1 base, with 11 bases lying between them. The CDR3 covers 16 residues. The CDR3 sequence is CASSQVDSISYNEQFF. CDR3 nucleotide sequence: TGCGCCAGCAGCCAAGTGGACAGTATTTCCTACAATGAGCAGTTCTTC.

This clone came up once. J is TRBJ1-1 and V is TRBV30; 7 bases line up with TRBD1. Germline lookup yields CDR1 GTSNPN and CDR2 SVGIG (reference sequence). V gave up 3 bases and J gave up 0 bases; unmatched junction bases: 4. The CDR3 is 14 amino acids. The CDR3 here is CAWSEGAVNTEAFF. The CDR3 DNA reads as TGTGCCTGGAGCGAGGGGGCAGTGAACACTGAAGCTTTCTTT.

This chain's CDR3 is CASSPPTGPVDGYTF. The CDR3 coding sequence is TGTGCCAGCAGTCCTCCGACAGGGCCAGTTGATGGCTACACCTTC. The chain is built from TRBV7-9 and TRBJ1-2; 7 bases are a match to TRBD1. The CDR3 is 15 amino acids. In germline, CDR1 is SEHNR, CDR2 FQNEAQ (reference sequence). J lost 6 bases, V lost 6 bases, and 13 bases had no gene match.